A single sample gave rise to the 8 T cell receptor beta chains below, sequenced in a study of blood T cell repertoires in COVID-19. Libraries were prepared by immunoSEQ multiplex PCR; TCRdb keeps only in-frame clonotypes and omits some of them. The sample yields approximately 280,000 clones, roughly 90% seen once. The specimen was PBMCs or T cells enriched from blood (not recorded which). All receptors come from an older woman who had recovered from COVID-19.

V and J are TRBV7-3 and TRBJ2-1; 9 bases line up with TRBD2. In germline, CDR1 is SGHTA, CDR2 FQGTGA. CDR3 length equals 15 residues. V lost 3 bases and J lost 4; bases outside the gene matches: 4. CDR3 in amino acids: CASSFQRGAYNEQFF. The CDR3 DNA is TGTGCCAGCAGCTTCCAGCGGGGGGCTTACAATGAGCAGTTCTTC.

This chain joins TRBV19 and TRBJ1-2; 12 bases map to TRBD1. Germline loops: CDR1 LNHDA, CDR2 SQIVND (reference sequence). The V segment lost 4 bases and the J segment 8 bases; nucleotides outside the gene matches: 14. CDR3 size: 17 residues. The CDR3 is CASSTPGTGGWFGGYTF. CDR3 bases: TGTGCCAGTAGTACCCCTGGGACAGGGGGCTGGTTTGGAGGCTACACCTTC.

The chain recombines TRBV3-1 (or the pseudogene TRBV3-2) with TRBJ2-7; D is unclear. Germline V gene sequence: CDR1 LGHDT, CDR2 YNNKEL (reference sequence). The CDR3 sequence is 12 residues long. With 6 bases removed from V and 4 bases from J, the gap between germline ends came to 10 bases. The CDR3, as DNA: TGTGCCAGCAGTCCCCCCGGGTACGAGCAGTACTTC. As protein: CASSPPGYEQYF.

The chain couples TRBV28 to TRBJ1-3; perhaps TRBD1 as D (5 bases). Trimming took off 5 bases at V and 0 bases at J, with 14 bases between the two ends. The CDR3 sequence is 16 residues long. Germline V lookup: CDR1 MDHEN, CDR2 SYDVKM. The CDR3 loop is CASSLGARSSGNTIYF. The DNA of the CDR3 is TGTGCCAGCAGTCTAGGGGCCCGATCCTCTGGAAACACCATATATTTT.

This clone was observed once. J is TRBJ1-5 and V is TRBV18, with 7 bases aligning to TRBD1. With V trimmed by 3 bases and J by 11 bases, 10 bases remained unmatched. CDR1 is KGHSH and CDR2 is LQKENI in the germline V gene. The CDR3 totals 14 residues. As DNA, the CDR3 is TGTGCCAGCTCACCCGGACCGACGCAGGGGGCCCAGCATTTT. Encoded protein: CASSPGPTQGAQHF.

This chain's CDR3 is CASSNQGGGEQFF. The CDR3 nucleotides are TGTGCCAGCAGCAACCAGGGGGGAGGTGAGCAGTTCTTC. The V call is TRBV7-3, the J call TRBJ2-1, with D possibly matching TRBD1 (7 bases). V lost 5 bases, J lost 9 bases, and 14 bases lay in between. The CDR3 runs to 13 residues. The germline CDR1 and CDR2 sequences are SGHTA and FQGTGA.

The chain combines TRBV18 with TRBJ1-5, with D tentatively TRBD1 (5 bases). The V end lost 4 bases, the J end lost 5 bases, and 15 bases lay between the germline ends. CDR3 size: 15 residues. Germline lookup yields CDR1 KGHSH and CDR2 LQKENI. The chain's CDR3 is CASSQVRQWDQPQHF. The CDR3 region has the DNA TGTGCCAGCTCACAAGTACGACAGTGGGATCAGCCCCAGCATTTT.

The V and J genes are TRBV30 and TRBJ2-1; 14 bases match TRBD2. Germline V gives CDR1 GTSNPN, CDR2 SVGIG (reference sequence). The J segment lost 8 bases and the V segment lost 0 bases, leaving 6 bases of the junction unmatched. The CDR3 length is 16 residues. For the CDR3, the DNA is TGTGCCTGGAGTGTACCCGGGACTAGCGGGAGACATGAGCAGTTCTTC. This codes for CAWSVPGTSGRHEQFF.